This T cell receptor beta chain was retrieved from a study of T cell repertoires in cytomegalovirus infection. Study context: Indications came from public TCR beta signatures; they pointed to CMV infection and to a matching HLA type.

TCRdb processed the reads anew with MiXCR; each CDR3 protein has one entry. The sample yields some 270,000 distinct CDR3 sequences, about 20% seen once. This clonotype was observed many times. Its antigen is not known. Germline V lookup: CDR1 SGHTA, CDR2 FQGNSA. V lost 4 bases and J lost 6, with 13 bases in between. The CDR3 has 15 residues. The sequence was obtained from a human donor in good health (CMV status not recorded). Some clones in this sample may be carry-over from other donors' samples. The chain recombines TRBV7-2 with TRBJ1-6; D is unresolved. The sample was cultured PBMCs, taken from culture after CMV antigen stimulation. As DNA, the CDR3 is TGTGCCAGCAGCTCCTTAGGTGGGAGTAATTCACCCCTCCACTTT. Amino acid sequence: CASSSLGGSNSPLHF. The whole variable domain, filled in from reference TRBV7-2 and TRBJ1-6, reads GAGVSQSPSNKVTEKGKDVELRCDPISGHTALYWYRQSLGQGLEFLIYFQGNSAPDKSGLPSDRFSAERTGGSVSTLTIQRTQQEDSAVYLCASSSLGGSNSPLHFGNGTRLTVT.